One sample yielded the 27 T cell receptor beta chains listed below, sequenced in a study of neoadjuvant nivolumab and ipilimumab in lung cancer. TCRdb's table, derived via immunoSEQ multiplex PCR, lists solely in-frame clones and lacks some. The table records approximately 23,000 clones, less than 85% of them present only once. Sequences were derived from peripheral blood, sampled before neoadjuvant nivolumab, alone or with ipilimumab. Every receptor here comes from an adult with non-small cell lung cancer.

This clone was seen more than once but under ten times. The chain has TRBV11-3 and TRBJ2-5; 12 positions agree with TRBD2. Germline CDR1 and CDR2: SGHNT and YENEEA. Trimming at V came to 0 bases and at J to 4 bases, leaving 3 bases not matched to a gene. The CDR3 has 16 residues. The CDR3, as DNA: TGTGCCAGCAGCTTAGATCCTAGCGGGAGGGGAGAGACCCAGTACTTC. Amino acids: CASSLDPSGRGETQYF. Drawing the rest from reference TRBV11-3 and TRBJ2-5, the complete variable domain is EAGVVQSPRYKIIEKKQPVAFWCNPISGHNTLYWYLQNLGQGPELLIRYENEEAVDDSQLPKDRFSAERLKGVDSTLKIQPAELGDSAVYLCASSLDPSGRGETQYFGPGTRLLVL.

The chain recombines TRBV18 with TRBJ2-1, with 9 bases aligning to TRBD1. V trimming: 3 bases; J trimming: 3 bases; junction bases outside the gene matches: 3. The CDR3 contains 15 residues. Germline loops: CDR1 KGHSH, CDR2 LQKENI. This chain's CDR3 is CASSPQTGGYNEQFF. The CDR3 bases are TGTGCCAGCTCACCTCAGACAGGGGGCTACAATGAGCAGTTCTTC.

In nucleotides, the CDR3 is TGTGCCACCTGGAGTCAGTCTGGAAACACCATATATTTT. Its translation is CATWSQSGNTIYF. This chain uses TRBV15 with TRBJ1-3; D unresolved. In germline, CDR1 is LNHNV, CDR2 YYDKDF (reference sequence). The CDR3 spans 13 residues. Trimming removed 8 bases from V and 1 base from J, with 9 bases in between.

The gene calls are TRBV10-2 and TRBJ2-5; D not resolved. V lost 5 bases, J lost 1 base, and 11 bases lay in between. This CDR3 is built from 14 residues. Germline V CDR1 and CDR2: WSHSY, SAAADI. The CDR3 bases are TGCGCCAGCAGTCGGGTTTCCCGCCAAGAGACCCAGTACTTC. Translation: CASSRVSRQETQYF.

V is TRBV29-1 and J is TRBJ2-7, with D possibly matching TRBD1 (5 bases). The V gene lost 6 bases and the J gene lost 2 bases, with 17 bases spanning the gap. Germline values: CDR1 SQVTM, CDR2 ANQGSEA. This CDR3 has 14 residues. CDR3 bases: TGCAGCGTAGCCGACAGCTCGAATCCCTACGAGCAGTACTTC. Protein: CSVADSSNPYEQYF.

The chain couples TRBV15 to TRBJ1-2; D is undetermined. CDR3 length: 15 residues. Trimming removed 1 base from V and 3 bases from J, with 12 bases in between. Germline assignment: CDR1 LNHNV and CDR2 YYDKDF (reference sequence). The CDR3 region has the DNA TGTGCCACCAGCAGAGGAAGGACTCCGGACTATGGCTACACCTTC. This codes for CATSRGRTPDYGYTF.

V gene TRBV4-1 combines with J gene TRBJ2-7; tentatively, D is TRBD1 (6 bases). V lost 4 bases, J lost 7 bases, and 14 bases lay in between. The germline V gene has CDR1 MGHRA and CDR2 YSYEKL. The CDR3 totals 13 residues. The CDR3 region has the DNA TGCGCCAGCAGCCCCGACAGGATCCGGGAGCAGTACTTC. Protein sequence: CASSPDRIREQYF.

The CDR3 DNA follows: TGTGCCAGCTCACCAAAAGTTGGCGTCTGGGCGGCTAATGAAAAACTGTTTTTT. Protein product: CASSPKVGVWAANEKLFF. This chain uses TRBV18 with TRBJ1-4; D ambiguous. CDR3 length equals 18 residues. The germline gives CDR1 KGHSH, CDR2 LQKENI. Deletions cut 2 bases from V and 3 bases from J, with 19 bases between.

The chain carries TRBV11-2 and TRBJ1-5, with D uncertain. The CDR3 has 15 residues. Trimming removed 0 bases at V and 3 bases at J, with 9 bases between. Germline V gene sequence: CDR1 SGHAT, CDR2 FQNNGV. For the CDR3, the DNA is TGTGCCAGCAGCTTAGATGGAGTTCCCAATCAGCCCCAGCATTTT. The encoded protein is CASSLDGVPNQPQHF. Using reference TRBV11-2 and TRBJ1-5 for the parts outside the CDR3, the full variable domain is EAGVAQSPRYKIIEKRQSVAFWCNPISGHATLYWYQQILGQGPKLLIQFQNNGVVDDSQLPKDRFSAERLKGVDSTLKIQPAKLEDSAVYLCASSLDGVPNQPQHFGDGTRLSIL.

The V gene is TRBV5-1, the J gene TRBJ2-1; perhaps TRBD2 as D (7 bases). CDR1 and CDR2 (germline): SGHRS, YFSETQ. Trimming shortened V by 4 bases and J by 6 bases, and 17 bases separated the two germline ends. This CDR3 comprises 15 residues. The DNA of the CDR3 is TGCGCCAGCAGCCCCCACCGGGGAGGGGGCAATGAGCAGTTCTTC. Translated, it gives CASSPHRGGGNEQFF.

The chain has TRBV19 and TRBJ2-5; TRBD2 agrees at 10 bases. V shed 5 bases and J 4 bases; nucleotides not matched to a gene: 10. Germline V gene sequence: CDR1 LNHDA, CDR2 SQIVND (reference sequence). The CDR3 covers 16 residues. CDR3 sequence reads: CASSPYSGRKTETQYF. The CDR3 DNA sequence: TGTGCCAGTAGTCCCTATAGCGGGAGGAAAACAGAGACCCAGTACTTC. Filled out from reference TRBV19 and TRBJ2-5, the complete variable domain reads DGGITQSPKYLFRKEGQNVTLSCEQNLNHDAMYWYRQDPGQGLRLIYYSQIVNDFQKGDIAEGYSVSREKKESFPLTVTSAQKNPTAFYLCASSPYSGRKTETQYFGPGTRLLVL.

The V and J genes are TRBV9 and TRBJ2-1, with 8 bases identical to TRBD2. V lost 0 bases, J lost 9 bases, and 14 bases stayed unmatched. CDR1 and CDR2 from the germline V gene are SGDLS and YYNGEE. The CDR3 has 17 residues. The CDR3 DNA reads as TGTGCCAGCAGCGTAGCTGGGCCAGCGGGAGTTGGGGTTGAGCAGTTCTTC. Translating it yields CASSVAGPAGVGVEQFF. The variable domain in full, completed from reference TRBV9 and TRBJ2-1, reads DSGVTQTPKHLITATGQRVTLRCSPRSGDLSVYWYQQSLDQGLQFLIQYYNGEERAKGNILERFSAQQFPDLHSELNLSSLELGDSALYFCASSVAGPAGVGVEQFFGPGTRLTVL.

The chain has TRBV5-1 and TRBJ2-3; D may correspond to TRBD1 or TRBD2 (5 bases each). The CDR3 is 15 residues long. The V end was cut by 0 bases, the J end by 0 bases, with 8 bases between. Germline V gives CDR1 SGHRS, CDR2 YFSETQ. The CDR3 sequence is CASSLGDPSTDTQYF. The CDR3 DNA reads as TGCGCCAGCAGCTTGGGGGACCCTAGCACAGATACGCAGTATTTT.

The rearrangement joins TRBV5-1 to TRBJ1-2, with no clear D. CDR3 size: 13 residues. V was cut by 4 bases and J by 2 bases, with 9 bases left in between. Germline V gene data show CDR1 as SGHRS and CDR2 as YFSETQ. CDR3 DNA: TGCGCCAGCAGCCTGTACGGAAACTATGGCTACACCTTC. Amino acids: CASSLYGNYGYTF.

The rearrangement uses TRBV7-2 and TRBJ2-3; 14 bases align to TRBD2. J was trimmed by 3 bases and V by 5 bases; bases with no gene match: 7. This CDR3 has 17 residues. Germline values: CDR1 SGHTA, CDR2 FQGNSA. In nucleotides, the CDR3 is TGTGCCAGCAGCCCTCCGGGACTAGCGGGAGCAACAGATACGCAGTATTTT. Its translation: CASSPPGLAGATDTQYF.

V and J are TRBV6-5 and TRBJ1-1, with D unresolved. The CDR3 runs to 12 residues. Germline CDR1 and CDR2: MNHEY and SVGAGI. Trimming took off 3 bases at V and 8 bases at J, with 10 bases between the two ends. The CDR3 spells CASSYSAGEAFF. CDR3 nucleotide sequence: TGTGCCAGCAGTTATAGTGCAGGCGAAGCTTTCTTT.

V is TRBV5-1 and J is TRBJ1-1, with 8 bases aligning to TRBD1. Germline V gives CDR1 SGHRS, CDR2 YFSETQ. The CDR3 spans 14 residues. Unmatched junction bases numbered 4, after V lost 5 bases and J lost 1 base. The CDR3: CASSSQGANTEAFF. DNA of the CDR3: TGCGCCAGCAGTTCGCAGGGGGCGAACACTGAAGCTTTCTTT.

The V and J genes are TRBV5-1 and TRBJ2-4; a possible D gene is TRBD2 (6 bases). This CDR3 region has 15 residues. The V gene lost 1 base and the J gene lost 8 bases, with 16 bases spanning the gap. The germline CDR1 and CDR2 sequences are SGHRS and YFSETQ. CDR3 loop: CASSLFGTLRDIQYF. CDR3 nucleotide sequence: TGCGCCAGCAGCTTGTTCGGGACTCTTAGGGACATTCAGTACTTC.

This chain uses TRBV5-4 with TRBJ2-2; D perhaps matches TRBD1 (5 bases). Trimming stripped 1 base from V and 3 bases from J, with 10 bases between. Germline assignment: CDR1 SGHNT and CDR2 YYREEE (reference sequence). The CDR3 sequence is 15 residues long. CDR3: CASSLNGRDTGELFF. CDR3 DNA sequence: TGTGCCAGCAGCTTGAATGGCAGGGACACCGGGGAGCTGTTTTTT.

The CDR3 region is CASSLEGTEGRAFF. Written as DNA, the CDR3 is TGCGCCAGCAGCCTGGAAGGGACCGAGGGTCGCGCTTTCTTT. This chain links TRBV5-1 with TRBJ1-1, with D possibly matching TRBD1 (5 bases). CDR1 is SGHRS and CDR2 is YFSETQ in the germline V gene. V was shortened by 4 bases and J by 11 bases, with 21 bases between the two germline ends. The CDR3 contains 14 residues.

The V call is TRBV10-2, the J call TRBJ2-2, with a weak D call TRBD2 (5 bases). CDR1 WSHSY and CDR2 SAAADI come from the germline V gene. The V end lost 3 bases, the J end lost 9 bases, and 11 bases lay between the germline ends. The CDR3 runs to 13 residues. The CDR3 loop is CASSDQPGRELFF. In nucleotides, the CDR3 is TGCGCCAGCAGTGATCAGCCCGGGAGGGAGCTGTTTTTT.

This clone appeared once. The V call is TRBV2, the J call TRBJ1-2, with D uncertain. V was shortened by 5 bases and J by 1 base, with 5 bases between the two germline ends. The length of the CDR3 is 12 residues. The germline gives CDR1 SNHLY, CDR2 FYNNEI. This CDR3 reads CASSRINYGYTF. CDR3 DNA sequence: TGTGCCAGCAGTCGGATTAACTATGGCTACACCTTC.

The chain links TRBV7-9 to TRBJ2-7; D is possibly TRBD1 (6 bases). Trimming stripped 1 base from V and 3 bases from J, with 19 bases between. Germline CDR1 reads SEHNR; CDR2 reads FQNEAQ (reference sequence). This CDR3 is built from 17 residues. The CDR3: CASSLVLSTGKGYEQYF. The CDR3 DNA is TGTGCCAGCAGCTTAGTTTTGAGTACAGGGAAAGGCTACGAGCAGTACTTC. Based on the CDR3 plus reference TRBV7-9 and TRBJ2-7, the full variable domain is DTGVSQNPRHKITKRGQNVTFRCDPISEHNRLYWYRQTLGQGPEFLTYFQNEAQLEKSRLLSDRFSAERPKGSFSTLEIQRTEQGDSAMYLCASSLVLSTGKGYEQYFGPGTRLTVT.

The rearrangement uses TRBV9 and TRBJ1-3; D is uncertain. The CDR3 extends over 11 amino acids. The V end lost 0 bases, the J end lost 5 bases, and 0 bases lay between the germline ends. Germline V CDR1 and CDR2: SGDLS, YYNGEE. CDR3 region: CASSVGNTIYF. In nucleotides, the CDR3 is TGTGCCAGCAGCGTAGGAAACACCATATATTTT. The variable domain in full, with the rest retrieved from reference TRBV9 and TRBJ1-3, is DSGVTQTPKHLITATGQRVTLRCSPRSGDLSVYWYQQSLDQGLQFLIQYYNGEERAKGNILERFSAQQFPDLHSELNLSSLELGDSALYFCASSVGNTIYFGEGSWLTVV.

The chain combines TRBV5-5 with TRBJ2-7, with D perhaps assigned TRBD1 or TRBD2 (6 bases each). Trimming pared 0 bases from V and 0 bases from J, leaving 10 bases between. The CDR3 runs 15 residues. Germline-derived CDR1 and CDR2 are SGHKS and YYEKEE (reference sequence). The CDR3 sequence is CASSLAGGPSYEQYF. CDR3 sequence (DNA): TGTGCCAGCAGCTTGGCTGGGGGGCCCTCCTACGAGCAGTACTTC.

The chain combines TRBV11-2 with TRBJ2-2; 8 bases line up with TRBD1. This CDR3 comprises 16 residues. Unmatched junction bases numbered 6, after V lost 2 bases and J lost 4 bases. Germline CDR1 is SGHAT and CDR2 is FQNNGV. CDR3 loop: CASSLPQGGSTGELFF. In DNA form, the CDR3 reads TGTGCCAGCAGCTTACCACAGGGGGGTTCCACCGGGGAGCTGTTTTTT.

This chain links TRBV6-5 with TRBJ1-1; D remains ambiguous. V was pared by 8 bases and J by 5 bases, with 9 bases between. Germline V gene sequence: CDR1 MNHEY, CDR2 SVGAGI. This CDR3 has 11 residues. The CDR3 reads CASGFGTEAFF. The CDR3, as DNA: TGTGCCAGCGGGTTCGGGACTGAAGCTTTCTTT.